These 7 T cell receptor beta chains were all obtained from the same sample, sequenced in a study of shared clonotypes between healthy human individuals. TCRdb keeps only in-frame clones here, not all; method: immunoSEQ multiplex PCR. The data show around 1,900,000 clones, with 85% to 95% seen just once and under 2% held by the top ten. Naive-designated CD8 cells lacked CD45RO, were positively enriched for CCR7, and omitted terminally differentiated effector memory CD45RA+ cells. The sample consisted of naive CD8+ T cells from PBMCs. Every receptor here comes from a man in his late teens or twenties in good health. Some clones in this sample may be carry-over from other donors' samples.

This CDR3 is CASSLARQGEQYF. CDR3 DNA sequence: TGTGCCAGCAGCTTGGCCCGACAGGGAGAGCAGTACTTC. The rearrangement joins TRBV5-4 to TRBJ2-7; 7 bases match TRBD1. V shed 0 bases, J shed 7 bases, and the junction held 4 bases outside the gene matches. CDR1 is SGHNT and CDR2 is YYREEE in the germline V gene (reference sequence). There are 13 residues in the CDR3.

This clone was seen only once. The chain links TRBV29-1 to TRBJ2-7, with 8 bases identical to TRBD1. This CDR3 contains 15 residues. The V gene's germline CDR1 is SQVTM and CDR2 ANQGSEA. The V segment lost 3 bases and the J segment 3 bases; nucleotides outside the gene matches: 10. The CDR3 DNA reads as TGCAGCGTTGATCAACCGAGGACAGGGTACTACGAGCAGTACTTC. This translates into CSVDQPRTGYYEQYF.

The chain links TRBV6-1 to TRBJ2-5, with D possibly matching TRBD1 (6 bases). Germline-derived CDR1 and CDR2 are MNHNS and SASEGT. V was cut by 2 bases and J by 3 bases, with 16 bases left in between. This CDR3 region has 16 residues. The CDR3 sequence is CASSEIRWTVEETQYF. The CDR3 nucleotides are TGTGCCAGCAGTGAAATCCGATGGACAGTAGAAGAGACCCAGTACTTC.

V gene TRBV13 combines with J gene TRBJ2-7; no reliable D call. Trimming removed 3 bases at V and 1 base at J, with 7 bases between. There are 13 residues in the CDR3. Germline loops: CDR1 PRHDT, CDR2 FYEKMQ (reference sequence). The CDR3, as DNA: TGTGCCAGCAGCTTGCTCAGATCCTACGAGCAGTACTTC. This gives the protein CASSLLRSYEQYF. Drawing the rest from reference TRBV13 and TRBJ2-7, the complete variable domain is AAGVIQSPRHLIKEKRETATLKCYPIPRHDTVYWYQQGPGQDPQFLISFYEKMQSDKGSIPDRFSAQQFSDYHSELNMSSLELGDSALYFCASSLLRSYEQYFGPGTRLTVT.

The genes are TRBV9 and TRBJ1-4, with D perhaps matching TRBD1 (6 bases). Germline V gene sequence: CDR1 SGDLS, CDR2 YYNGEE. The CDR3 spans 15 residues. V was pared by 0 bases and J by 4 bases, with 10 bases between. CDR3 in DNA: TGTGCCAGCAGCGTAGATGGCAGGGGTAATGAAAAACTGTTTTTT. It encodes CASSVDGRGNEKLFF.

The genes are TRBV7-9 and TRBJ2-5; D is ambiguous. Per germline, CDR1 SEHNR and CDR2 FQNEAQ (reference sequence). The V gene lost 5 bases and the J gene lost 1 base, with 11 bases spanning the gap. This CDR3 spans 14 amino acids. The CDR3 nucleotides are TGTGCCAGCAGCCCTCCGGCAGTCCAAGAGACCCAGTACTTC. It specifies CASSPPAVQETQYF.

The genes are TRBV13 and TRBJ2-7; TRBD2 matches at 8 bases. Trimming cost V 5 bases and J 3 bases; bases outside gene matches: 3. The CDR3 runs 13 residues. Germline CDR1 PRHDT, CDR2 FYEKMQ (reference sequence). This chain's CDR3 is CASSESGSYEQYF. In DNA, the CDR3 is TGTGCCAGCAGCGAAAGCGGGAGCTACGAGCAGTACTTC.